Below, one T cell receptor (beta chain) is given with its context. The target of this receptor is not known. Base-call qualities are not available, and no considerably larger clone is one nucleotide away. Reading the label with the study, this specimen's treatment or condition is: randomized to nivolumab then ipilimumab (arm A) or the reverse (arm B). None of the patients in the trial had previously been given DNA-damaging chemotherapy. On a FACS Aria II flow cytometer, live CD3+CD8+ cells that were negative for CD19 and CD56 were sorted from thawed PBMCs. The samples were obtained from melanoma patients enrolled in CheckMate 064, an open-label, randomized phase II trial testing sequential checkpoint blockade. Peripheral blood mononuclear cells were collected by leukapheresis, purified using Ficoll-Paque, and frozen in human serum containing about 10% DMSO. Immediately after sorting, the purity of the sorted blood CD3+CD8+ cells was confirmed to be >98%, and DNA was then extracted.

The immunoSEQ Assay was used to immunosequence TCRbeta CDR3 regions from genomic DNA. Prior to high-throughput sequencing, genomic DNA was amplified by bias-controlled multiplex PCR. The original pipeline was this. To quantify the absolute abundance of each unique TCRbeta CDR3 region, the sequences were collapsed and filtered. Clonality, defined as 1 minus Pielou's evenness, was calculated using productive rearrangements only. A previously published method was used to identify clones with significantly greater frequencies in on-treatment samples than in baseline samples. TCRdb mirrors the immuneACCESS table, restricted to in-frame sequences. Some clones are absent from its copies; in checked studies, under half trace to an unresolved V gene, and the reason for the others is unknown. That table furnishes V, J and clone size, whereas the DNA furnished D and trimming. This sample gives 32,000 or so clones in total; approximately 82% of them show up just once. The ten largest clones add up to 15% to 20% of the sample.

Trimming leaves V shorter by 1 base and J shorter by 9 bases, with the junction holding 6 bases beyond the gene matches. Per the germline V gene, SGHAT is the CDR1 and FQNNGV is the CDR2. The CDR3 has 13 amino acids, counting the end cysteine and phenylalanine. Of all the DNA, just the CDR3 is kept, 39 bases in frame from base 1. These data originate in a study of sequential checkpoint blockade in melanoma (dated by TCRdb to the late 2010s). Context from the whole study: In a 1:1 randomization, patients received either first-line nivolumab then ipilimumab (arm A) or ipilimumab then nivolumab (arm B). Maintenance nivolumab came after both trial sequences. The study at large found these results: Validation of the response-prediction model combining TCR metrics and mutation burden is needed in larger, independent patient cohorts.

The V and J genes are TRBV11-2 and TRBJ2-7; TRBD2 agrees with 7 junctional bases. The source was CD8+ T cells sorted from blood (inferred from file names), collected from a patient given nivolumab and ipilimumab in sequence. The clonotype originates from a human donor with melanoma. The DNA reads TGTGCCAGCAGCTTAGGACTAGCCTCGGCGCAGTACTTC. This codes for CASSLGLASAQYF.